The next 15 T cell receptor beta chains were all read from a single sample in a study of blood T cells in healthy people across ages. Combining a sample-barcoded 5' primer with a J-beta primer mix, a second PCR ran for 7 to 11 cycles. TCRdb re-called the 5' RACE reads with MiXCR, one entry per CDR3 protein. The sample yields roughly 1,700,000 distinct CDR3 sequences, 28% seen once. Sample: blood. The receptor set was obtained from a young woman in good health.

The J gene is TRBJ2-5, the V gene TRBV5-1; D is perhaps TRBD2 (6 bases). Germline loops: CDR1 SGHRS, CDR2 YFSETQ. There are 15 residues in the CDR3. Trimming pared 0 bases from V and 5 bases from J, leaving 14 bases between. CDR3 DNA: TGCGCCAGCAGCTTGGTTCAGCGGGCCTTTGAGACCCAGTACTTC. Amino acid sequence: CASSLVQRAFETQYF.

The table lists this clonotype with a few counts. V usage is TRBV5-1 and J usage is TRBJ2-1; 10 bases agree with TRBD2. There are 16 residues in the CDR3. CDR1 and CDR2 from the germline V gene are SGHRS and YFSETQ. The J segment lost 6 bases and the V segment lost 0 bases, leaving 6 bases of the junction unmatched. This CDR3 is CASSLESGGAGNEQFF. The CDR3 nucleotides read TGCGCCAGCAGCTTGGAGAGCGGGGGGGCCGGCAATGAGCAGTTCTTC.

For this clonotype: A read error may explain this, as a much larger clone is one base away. The CDR3 is CASSGDYNQPQHF. The CDR3 DNA sequence: TGTGCCAGCAGCGGAGACTATAATCAGCCCCAGCATTTT. The gene calls are TRBV7-2 and TRBJ1-5; D unresolved. Trimming removed 5 bases at V and 4 bases at J, with 9 bases between. CDR3 length equals 13 residues. The germline V gene encodes CDR1 SGHTA and CDR2 FQGNSA.

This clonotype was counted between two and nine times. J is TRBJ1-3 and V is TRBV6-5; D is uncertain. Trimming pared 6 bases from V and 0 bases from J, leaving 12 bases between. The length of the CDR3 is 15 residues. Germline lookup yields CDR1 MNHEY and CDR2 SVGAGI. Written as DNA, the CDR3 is TGTGCCAGCAGGCCCCCTCGATACTCTGGAAACACCATATATTTT. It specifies CASRPPRYSGNTIYF.

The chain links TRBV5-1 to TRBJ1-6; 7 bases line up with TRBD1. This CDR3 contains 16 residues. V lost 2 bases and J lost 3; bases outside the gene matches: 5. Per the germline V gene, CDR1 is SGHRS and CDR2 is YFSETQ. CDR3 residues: CASSFTGANYNSPLHF. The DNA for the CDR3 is TGCGCCAGCAGCTTTACAGGGGCTAACTATAATTCACCCCTCCACTTT.

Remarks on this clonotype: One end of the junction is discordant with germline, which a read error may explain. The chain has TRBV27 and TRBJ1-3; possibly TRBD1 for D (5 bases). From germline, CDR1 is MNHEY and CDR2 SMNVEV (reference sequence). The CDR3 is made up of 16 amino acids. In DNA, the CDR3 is TGTGCCAGCAGTTTCATTGGGGGGGGACCTGGAGACACCATATATTTT. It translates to CASSFIGGGPGDTIYF.

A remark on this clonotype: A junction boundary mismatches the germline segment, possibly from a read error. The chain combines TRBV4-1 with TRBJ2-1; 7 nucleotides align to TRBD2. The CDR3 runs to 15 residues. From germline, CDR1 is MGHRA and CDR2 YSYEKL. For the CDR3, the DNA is TGCGTCAGCAGCCACCCGGGAGGTGCGGGGAATGAGCAGTTCTTC. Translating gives CVSSHPGGAGNEQFF.

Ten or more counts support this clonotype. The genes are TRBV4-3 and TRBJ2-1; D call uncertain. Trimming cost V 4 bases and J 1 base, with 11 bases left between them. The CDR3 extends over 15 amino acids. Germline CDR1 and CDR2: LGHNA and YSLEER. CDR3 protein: CASSRDSGSYNEQFF. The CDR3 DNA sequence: TGCGCCAGCAGCCGAGATTCCGGATCCTACAATGAGCAGTTCTTC.

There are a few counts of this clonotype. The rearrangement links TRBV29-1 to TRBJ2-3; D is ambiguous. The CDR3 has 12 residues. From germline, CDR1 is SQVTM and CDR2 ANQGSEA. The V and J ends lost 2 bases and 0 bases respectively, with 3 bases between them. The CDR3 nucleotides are TGCAGCGTTGAACAGAGCACAGATACGCAGTATTTT. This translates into CSVEQSTDTQYF.

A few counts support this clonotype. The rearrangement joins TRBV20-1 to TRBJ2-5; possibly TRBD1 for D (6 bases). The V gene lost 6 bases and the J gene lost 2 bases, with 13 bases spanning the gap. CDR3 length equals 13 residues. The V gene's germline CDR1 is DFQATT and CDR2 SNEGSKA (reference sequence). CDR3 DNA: TGCAGTGCCCAAAGGACAGCACAAGAGACCCAGTACTTC. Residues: CSAQRTAQETQYF.

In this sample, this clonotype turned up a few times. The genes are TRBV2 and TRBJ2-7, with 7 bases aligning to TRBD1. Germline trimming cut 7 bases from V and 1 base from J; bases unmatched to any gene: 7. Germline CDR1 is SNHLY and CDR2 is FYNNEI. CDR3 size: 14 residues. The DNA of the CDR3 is TGTGCCAGCAAAAGGATGGACAGGTCCTACGAGCAGTACTTC. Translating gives CASKRMDRSYEQYF.

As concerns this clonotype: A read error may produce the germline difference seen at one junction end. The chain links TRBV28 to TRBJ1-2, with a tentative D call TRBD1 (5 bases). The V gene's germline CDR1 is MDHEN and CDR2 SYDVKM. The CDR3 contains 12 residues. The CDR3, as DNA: TGTCCCAGCACCTGGGGGGGCTATGGCTACACCTTC. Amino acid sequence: CPSTWGGYGYTF.

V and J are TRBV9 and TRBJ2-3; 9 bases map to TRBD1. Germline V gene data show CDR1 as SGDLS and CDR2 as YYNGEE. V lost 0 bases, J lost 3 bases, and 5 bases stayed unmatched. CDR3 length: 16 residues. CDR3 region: CASSVVQDRGTDTQYF. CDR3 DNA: TGTGCCAGCAGCGTAGTCCAGGACAGGGGTACAGATACGCAGTATTTT.

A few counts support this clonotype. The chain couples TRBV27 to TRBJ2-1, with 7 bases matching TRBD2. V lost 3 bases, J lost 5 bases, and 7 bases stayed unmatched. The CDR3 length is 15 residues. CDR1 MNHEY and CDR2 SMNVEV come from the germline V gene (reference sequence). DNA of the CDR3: TGTGCCAGCAGTTTGGGCGGGACTAAGCACAATGAGCAGTTCTTC. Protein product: CASSLGGTKHNEQFF.

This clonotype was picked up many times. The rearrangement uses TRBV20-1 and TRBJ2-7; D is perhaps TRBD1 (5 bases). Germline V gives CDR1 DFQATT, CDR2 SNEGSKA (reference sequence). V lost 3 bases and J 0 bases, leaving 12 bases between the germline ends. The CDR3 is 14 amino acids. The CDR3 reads CSASVDSYSYEQYF. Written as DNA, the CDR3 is TGCAGTGCTAGCGTTGACAGCTACTCCTACGAGCAGTACTTC.